Presented here are 11 T cell receptor beta chains from one specimen sequenced in a study of human T cells and chemical hapten exposure. Indicated time point: pre-sensitization, week 0. Treatment indicated: therapeutic diphenylcyclopropenone sensitization with weekly scalp DPC. Each CDR3 protein gets one entry after TCRdb re-called the RACE reads with MiXCR. This sample has 55,000 to 75,000 distinct CDR3 sequences, with about 7% found just once. This specimen consisted of whole blood, obtained in connection with sensitization to the hapten diphenylcyclopropenone (DPC). The receptors derive from a woman aged 25 to 39 with alopecia areata. Some clones in this sample may be carry-over from other donors' samples.

This clonotype was recorded many times. V usage is TRBV5-1 and J usage is TRBJ2-3, with D tentatively TRBD1 (6 bases). V was pared by 2 bases and J by 11 bases, with 18 bases between. Germline V gives CDR1 SGHRS, CDR2 YFSETQ. The CDR3 has 14 residues. CDR3 amino acids: CASSLVGPTGGQYF. The CDR3 nucleotides are TGCGCCAGCAGCTTAGTTGGTCCGACAGGAGGGCAGTATTTT.

This clonotype was picked up many times. V is TRBV5-6 and J is TRBJ2-7, with D perhaps matching TRBD1 (6 bases). The V end lost 2 bases, the J end lost 1 base, and 10 bases lay between the germline ends. Germline assignment: CDR1 SGHDT and CDR2 YYEEEE. The CDR3 extends over 14 amino acids. The DNA of the CDR3 is TGTGCCAGCAGCTTAAGCGGACAGTCCTACGAGCAGTACTTC. Encoded protein: CASSLSGQSYEQYF.

This clonotype was seen ten or more times. The V and J genes are TRBV30 and TRBJ2-7; D may be TRBD1 or TRBD2 (5 bases each). With 1 base removed from V and 7 bases from J, the gap between germline ends came to 11 bases. The CDR3 runs to 12 residues. CDR1 and CDR2 (germline): GTSNPN, SVGIG (reference sequence). The CDR3 reads CAWSDRGQEQYF. CDR3 in DNA: TGTGCCTGGAGTGACCGGGGCCAAGAGCAGTACTTC.

This clonotype was recorded a few times. CDR3 sequence: CASRPVRGGGEQFF. The CDR3 DNA sequence: TGTGCCAGCAGACCCGTTAGGGGGGGGGGTGAGCAGTTCTTC. The V and J genes are TRBV27 and TRBJ2-1; perhaps TRBD2 as D (7 bases). Trimming pared 6 bases from V and 9 bases from J, leaving 18 bases between. The CDR3 extends over 14 amino acids. Germline loops: CDR1 MNHEY, CDR2 SMNVEV (reference sequence).

This clonotype was seen ten or more times. The V and J genes are TRBV12-3 or TRBV12-4 and TRBJ1-1; D is possibly TRBD1 (5 bases). The V end lost 6 bases, the J end lost 2 bases, and 13 bases lay between the germline ends. The CDR3 has 14 amino acids. Written as DNA, the CDR3 is TGTGCCAGCAGCCCTCAATGGGGCAACACTGAAGCTTTCTTT. Translated: CASSPQWGNTEAFF.

This clonotype was observed at least ten times. The chain is built from TRBV18 and TRBJ2-3; TRBD1 might be the D (5 bases). This CDR3 spans 13 amino acids. In germline, CDR1 is KGHSH, CDR2 LQKENI. The ends were cut back, 3 bases at V and 7 bases at J, with 11 bases in the middle. The CDR3 DNA reads TGTGCCAGCTCACCGATGGACACTAATACGCAGTATTTT. Protein product: CASSPMDTNTQYF.

This clonotype came up many times. This chain links TRBV12-3 or TRBV12-4 with TRBJ2-1; 13 bases are shared with TRBD2. V gave up 5 bases and J gave up 0 bases; unmatched junction bases: 7. The CDR3 is 18 residues long. The CDR3 DNA sequence: TGTGCCAGCAGTGGACTAGCGGGGGCCCATAGCTCCTACAATGAGCAGTTCTTC. This encodes CASSGLAGAHSSYNEQFF.

The sample holds many counts of this clonotype. The chain links TRBV15 to TRBJ2-3, with 7 bases lining up with TRBD1. The J segment lost 0 bases and the V segment lost 0 bases, leaving 3 bases of the junction unmatched. The CDR3 is made up of 16 amino acids. Germline loops: CDR1 LNHNV, CDR2 YYDKDF (reference sequence). CDR3 amino acids: CATSRDLQGSTDTQYF. In DNA form, the CDR3 reads TGTGCCACCAGCAGAGATCTACAGGGGAGCACAGATACGCAGTATTTT.

This clonotype was seen repeatedly, ten times or more. The J gene is TRBJ2-3, the V gene TRBV7-2; TRBD2 might be the D (6 bases). Trimming took 4 bases from V and 13 from J, leaving 33 bases between them. The CDR3 extends over 18 amino acids. The germline V gene has CDR1 SGHTA and CDR2 FQGNSA. CDR3 protein: CASSSTSLGRNRSPPEYF. The DNA for the CDR3 is TGTGCCAGCAGCTCAACTTCACTGGGGAGGAATCGCTCTCCCCCGGAGTATTTT. The whole variable domain, remainder taken from reference TRBV7-2 and TRBJ2-3, is GAGVSQSPSNKVTEKGKDVELRCDPISGHTALYWYRQSLGQGLEFLIYFQGNSAPDKSGLPSDRFSAERTGGSVSTLTIQRTQQEDSAVYLCASSSTSLGRNRSPPEYFGPGTRLTVL.

Ten or more counts support this clonotype. The gene calls are TRBV20-1 and TRBJ2-7; 7 bases are shared with TRBD1. CDR3 size: 13 residues. The trim removed 0 bases at V and 3 bases at J, leaving 2 bases unmatched. Looked up from germline, CDR1 is DFQATT and CDR2 is SNEGSKA (reference sequence). The CDR3 protein is CSAREGQNYEQYF. The CDR3 DNA follows: TGCAGTGCTAGAGAGGGACAGAACTACGAGCAGTACTTC.

This clonotype came up many times. In nucleotides, the CDR3 is TGTGCCAGTAGTATTCGTACTAGCGGCACTGTAACCGGGGAGCTGTTTTTT. Residues: CASSIRTSGTVTGELFF. This chain uses TRBV19 with TRBJ2-2; 8 nucleotides line up with TRBD2. Germline CDR1 and CDR2: LNHDA and SQIVND (reference sequence). V gave up 3 bases and J gave up 5 bases; unmatched junction bases: 11. CDR3 size: 17 residues.